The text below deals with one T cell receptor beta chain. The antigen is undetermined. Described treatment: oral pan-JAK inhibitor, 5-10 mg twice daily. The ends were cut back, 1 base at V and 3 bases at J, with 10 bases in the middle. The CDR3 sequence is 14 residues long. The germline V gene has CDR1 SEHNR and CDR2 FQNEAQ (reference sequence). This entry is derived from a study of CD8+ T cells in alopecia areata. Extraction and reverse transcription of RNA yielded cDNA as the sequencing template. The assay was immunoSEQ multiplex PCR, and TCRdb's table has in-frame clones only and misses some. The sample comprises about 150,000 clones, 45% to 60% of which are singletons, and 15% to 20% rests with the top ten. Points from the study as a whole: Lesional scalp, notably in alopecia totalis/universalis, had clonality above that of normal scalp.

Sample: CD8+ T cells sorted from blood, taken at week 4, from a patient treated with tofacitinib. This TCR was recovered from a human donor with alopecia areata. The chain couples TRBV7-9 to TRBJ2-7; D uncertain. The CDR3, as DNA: TGTGCCAGCAGCTTAGACTATTCGGGCTACGAGCAGTACTTC. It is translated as CASSLDYSGYEQYF.